This T cell receptor (beta chain) was captured by sequencing in a study of cytomegalovirus exposure and HLA in healthy donors. The study, taken as a whole, reports: One later analysis, an examination of the 120 validation repertoires, found that first-cohort TCR clusters tended to co-occur in them. The study labeled 170 or so TCR beta chains cytomegalovirus-associated. Reported performance of the classifier showed diagnosis of cytomegalovirus status with high specificity and sensitivity.

Only in-frame clones appear in the TCRdb table, and some are missing; sequencing was by immunoSEQ multiplex PCR. The table records fewer than 250,000 clones, roughly 87% of them present only once. In regard to this clone: The antigen is undetermined.

The CDR3 has 15 residues. Germline loops: CDR1 MNHEY, CDR2 SMNVEV (reference sequence). V trimming: 3 bases; J trimming: 2 bases; junction bases outside the gene matches: 5. The chain couples TRBV27 to TRBJ2-5; 8 bases line up with TRBD2. The sequence was collected from a woman aged 18-29 years in good health and CMV-seropositive. The source material was PBMCs. This chain's CDR3 is CASSFLAGNQETQYF. The CDR3 nucleotides are TGTGCCAGCAGTTTTTTAGCGGGAAATCAAGAGACCCAGTACTTC.